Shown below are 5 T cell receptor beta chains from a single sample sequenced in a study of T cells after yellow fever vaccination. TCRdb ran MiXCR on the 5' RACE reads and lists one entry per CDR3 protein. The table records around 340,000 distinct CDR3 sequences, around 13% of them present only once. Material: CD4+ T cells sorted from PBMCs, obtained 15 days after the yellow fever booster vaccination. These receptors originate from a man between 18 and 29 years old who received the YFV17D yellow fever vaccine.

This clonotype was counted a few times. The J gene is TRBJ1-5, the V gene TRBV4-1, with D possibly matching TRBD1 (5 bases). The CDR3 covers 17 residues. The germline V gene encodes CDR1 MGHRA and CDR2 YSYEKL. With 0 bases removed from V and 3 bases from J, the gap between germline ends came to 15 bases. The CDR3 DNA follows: TGCGCCAGCAGCCAAGATTGGGGACTGTCTTTCAATCAGCCCCAGCATTTT. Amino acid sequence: CASSQDWGLSFNQPQHF.

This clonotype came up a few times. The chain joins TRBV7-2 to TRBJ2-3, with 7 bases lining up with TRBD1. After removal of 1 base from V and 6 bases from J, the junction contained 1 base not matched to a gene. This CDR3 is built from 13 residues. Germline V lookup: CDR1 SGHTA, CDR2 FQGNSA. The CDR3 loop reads CASSLVRGDTQYF. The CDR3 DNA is TGTGCCAGCAGCTTAGTCAGGGGGGATACGCAGTATTTT.

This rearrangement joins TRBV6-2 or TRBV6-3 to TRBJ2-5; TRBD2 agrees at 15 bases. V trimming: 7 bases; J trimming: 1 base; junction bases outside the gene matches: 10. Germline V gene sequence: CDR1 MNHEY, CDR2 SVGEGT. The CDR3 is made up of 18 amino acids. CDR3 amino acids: CASTQGTSGGRFQETQYF. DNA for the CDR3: TGTGCCAGCACTCAAGGGACTAGCGGGGGGCGATTCCAAGAGACCCAGTACTTC.

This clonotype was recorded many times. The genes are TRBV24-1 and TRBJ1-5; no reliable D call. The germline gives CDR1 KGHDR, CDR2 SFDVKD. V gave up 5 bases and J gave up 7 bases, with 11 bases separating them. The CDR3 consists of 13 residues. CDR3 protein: CATSGSGEQPQHF. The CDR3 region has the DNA TGTGCCACCAGTGGTAGCGGGGAACAGCCCCAGCATTTT.

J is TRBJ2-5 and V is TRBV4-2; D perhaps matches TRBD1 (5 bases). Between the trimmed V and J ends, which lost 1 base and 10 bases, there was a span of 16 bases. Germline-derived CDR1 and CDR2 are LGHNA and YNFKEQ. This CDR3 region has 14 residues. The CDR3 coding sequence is TGTGCCAGCAGCCAAGCTGGTCTAGGGGTGAACCAGTACTTC. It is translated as CASSQAGLGVNQYF.